The next 5 T cell receptor beta chains were all read from a single sample in a study of cytomegalovirus exposure and HLA in healthy donors. PCR involved 60 Vbeta and 13 Jbeta primers. Sequencing was performed with immunoSEQ multiplex PCR; in TCRdb, only in-frame clones are kept and a portion is missing. The sample lists 150,000 to 200,000 clones; 82% were seen once. Sequenced input: PBMCs. The receptor source for this set is a man aged 40-49 years in good health and CMV-seronegative.

This CDR3 is CASSLRGQVDLLNTEAFF. The DNA of the CDR3 is TGCGCCAGCAGCTTGAGAGGACAGGTCGATCTCCTGAACACTGAAGCTTTCTTT. The chain links TRBV5-1 to TRBJ1-1; TRBD1 agrees at 7 bases. Germline V gene lookup returns CDR1 SGHRS and CDR2 YFSETQ. Trimming removed 1 base from V and 0 bases from J; junction bases left unmatched: 12. CDR3 size: 18 residues.

The V and J genes are TRBV9 and TRBJ1-1; TRBD1 might be the D (5 bases). V dropped 6 bases and J dropped 3 bases, with 18 bases sitting between them. Germline CDR1 and CDR2: SGDLS and YYNGEE. This CDR3 has 15 residues. CDR3: CASTAIDSSDTEAFF. The CDR3 DNA reads TGTGCCAGCACCGCCATCGACAGCAGCGACACTGAAGCTTTCTTT.

This chain links TRBV27 with TRBJ2-3, with 10 bases identical to TRBD1. Germline V gene sequence: CDR1 MNHEY, CDR2 SMNVEV (reference sequence). Germline trimming cut 6 bases from V and 0 bases from J; bases unmatched to any gene: 6. CDR3 length equals 16 residues. CDR3 amino acids: CASSDRGRLSTDTQYF. CDR3 DNA: TGTGCCAGCAGCGACAGGGGGCGCCTGAGCACAGATACGCAGTATTTT.

The V and J genes are TRBV11-2 and TRBJ1-3, with D hard to call. With 4 bases removed from V and 4 bases from J, the gap between germline ends came to 23 bases. The CDR3 has 18 amino acids. Germline V gives CDR1 SGHAT, CDR2 FQNNGV. The CDR3 DNA sequence: TGTGCCAGCAGCTCCCGGGATGCCCAAGGCGTTCGGGGAAACACCATATATTTT. It translates to CASSSRDAQGVRGNTIYF.

The chain employs TRBV2 and TRBJ2-3; 10 bases line up with TRBD2. V lost 9 bases, J lost 2 bases, and 11 bases stayed unmatched. Per the germline V gene, CDR1 is SNHLY and CDR2 is FYNNEI. The CDR3 has 16 amino acids. CDR3 residues: CASSWGSGRATDTQYF. CDR3 coding DNA: TGTGCCAGTTCCTGGGGGAGCGGGAGGGCCACAGATACGCAGTATTTT.